The sequence of this T cell receptor beta chain was determined in a study of HIV-infected patients and healthy controls. General study points: HIV-infected patients shared fewer CDR3 sequences between individuals than healthy controls.

Whole blood was used without fractionation, so all unsorted peripheral T cells were included. About this clonotype: Its antigen is currently unknown.

Reverse transcription used about 500 ng RNA and constant-region primers for alpha and beta. Using multiplexing indices, alpha and beta chain libraries were generated apart by chain-specific third strand synthesis. Each cDNA molecule was barcoded, and a single primer pair amplified each chain. TCRdb re-analysed the 5' RACE reads in MiXCR, keeping a single row per CDR3 protein. The table shows about 14,000 distinct CDR3 sequences, with roughly 9.9% occurring only once. V was clipped by 2 bases and J by 6 bases, with 7 bases between them. This CDR3 contains 12 residues. Germline values: CDR1 LGHDT, CDR2 YNNKEL (reference sequence).

Sequencing was done on a sample of blood. This chain connects TRBV3-1 to TRBJ1-2; no clear D gene. This sequence originates from an adult in good health. CDR3 DNA: TGTGCCAGCAGCCAAAGGCAGGATGGCTACACCTTC. Amino acid sequence: CASSQRQDGYTF.